The 31 T cell receptor beta chains listed next were all sequenced from one sample in a study of blood T cell repertoires in COVID-19. Generated by immunoSEQ multiplex PCR, the TCRdb table keeps only in-frame clones and is missing some. The sample lists 200,000 to 250,000 clones; roughly 85% were seen once. Sequenced: PBMCs or T cells enriched from blood (not recorded which). The receptors were sampled from a woman in her 50s who had been exposed to COVID-19.

The chain has TRBV28 and TRBJ2-1; 7 bases fit TRBD2. Germline V gene lookup returns CDR1 MDHEN and CDR2 SYDVKM. This CDR3 has 16 residues. The V and J ends lost 5 bases and 2 bases, in that order; junction bases with no gene match: 9. CDR3 sequence: CASSPIKGLAYNEQFF. CDR3 coding DNA: TGTGCCAGCAGTCCCATTAAAGGACTAGCCTACAATGAGCAGTTCTTC.

This sequence joins TRBV6-5 and TRBJ2-7; D remains unclear. Germline lookup yields CDR1 MNHEY and CDR2 SVGAGI. The CDR3 contains 14 residues. V dropped 0 bases and J dropped 5 bases, with 11 bases sitting between them. The CDR3 DNA is TGTGCCAGCAGTTACTCCCTAGGCTCACACGAGCAGTACTTC. Protein product: CASSYSLGSHEQYF.

The chain recombines TRBV6-2 or TRBV6-3 with TRBJ2-3; 11 bases are a match to TRBD2. The V gene end was trimmed by 6 bases and the J gene end by 0 bases; junction bases not matched to a gene: 5. Germline values: CDR1 MNHEY, CDR2 SVGEGT. CDR3 length: 16 residues. The CDR3 loop is CASSPRTSGSTDTQYF. CDR3 in DNA: TGTGCCAGCAGCCCTCGGACTAGCGGGAGCACAGATACGCAGTATTTT.

This clone is a singleton in its sample. The gene calls are TRBV19 and TRBJ1-4; D uncertain. The germline V gene encodes CDR1 LNHDA and CDR2 SQIVND (reference sequence). CDR3 size: 14 residues. Trimming stripped 5 bases from V and 8 bases from J, with 15 bases between. CDR3: CASSSRTGEEKLFF. CDR3 coding DNA: TGTGCCAGTAGTTCCCGGACGGGAGAAGAAAAACTGTTTTTT. Based on the CDR3 plus reference TRBV19 and TRBJ1-4, the full variable domain is DGGITQSPKYLFRKEGQNVTLSCEQNLNHDAMYWYRQDPGQGLRLIYYSQIVNDFQKGDIAEGYSVSREKKESFPLTVTSAQKNPTAFYLCASSSRTGEEKLFFGSGTQLSVL.

The J gene is TRBJ1-4, the V gene TRBV4-3; D is uncertain. CDR1 is LGHNA and CDR2 is YSLEER in the germline V gene. The length of the CDR3 is 18 residues. V lost 0 bases and J lost 1, with 15 bases in between. CDR3 region: CASSQDLPTSRTNEKLFF. CDR3 coding DNA: TGCGCCAGCAGCCAAGACCTCCCTACTTCCCGAACTAATGAAAAACTGTTTTTT.

The chain uses TRBV5-6 and TRBJ1-1, with 9 bases matching TRBD1. CDR3 size: 16 residues. In germline, CDR1 is SGHDT, CDR2 YYEEEE. With 4 bases clipped from V and 6 bases from J, the junction kept 13 bases outside the gene matches. CDR3 sequence: CASSPDRGLSGAEAFF. DNA for the CDR3: TGTGCCAGCAGCCCGGACAGGGGCCTTAGTGGGGCTGAAGCTTTCTTT.

This clone appeared once. The V gene is TRBV19, the J gene TRBJ2-7; 7 positions match TRBD1. This CDR3 comprises 18 residues. After removal of 5 bases from V and 0 bases from J, the junction contained 16 bases not matched to a gene. The germline gives CDR1 LNHDA, CDR2 SQIVND (reference sequence). CDR3 coding DNA: TGTGCCAGTAGTCGGACCGGGACAGCCAGGCTCCTCTCCTACGAGCAGTACTTC. Residues: CASSRTGTARLLSYEQYF.

This rearrangement joins TRBV27 to TRBJ1-1; a weak D match, TRBD1 (5 bases). In germline, CDR1 is MNHEY, CDR2 SMNVEV (reference sequence). The ends were cut back, 1 base at V and 5 bases at J, with 20 bases in the middle. The length of the CDR3 is 17 residues. The CDR3, as DNA: TGTGCCAGCAGTTTATGGGCCGGGACTCCTCTCAGGACTGAAGCTTTCTTT. This encodes CASSLWAGTPLRTEAFF.

A single count supports this clone. The chain carries TRBV5-4 and TRBJ2-5; D unresolved. The CDR3 length is 14 residues. Germline values: CDR1 SGHNT, CDR2 YYREEE (reference sequence). V was cut by 3 bases and J by 4 bases, with 13 bases left in between. CDR3 protein: CASSSQKPGETQYF. The CDR3 nucleotides read TGTGCCAGCAGCTCTCAGAAACCGGGAGAGACCCAGTACTTC. The full variable domain, its missing parts supplied by reference TRBV5-4 and TRBJ2-5, is ETGVTQSPTHLIKTRGQQVTLRCSSQSGHNTVSWYQQALGQGPQFIFQYYREEENGRGNFPPRFSGLQFPNYSSELNVNALELDDSALYLCASSSQKPGETQYFGPGTRLLVL.

The chain employs TRBV14 and TRBJ1-1; tentative D call: TRBD1 (5 bases). This CDR3 has 13 amino acids. CDR1 SGHDN and CDR2 FVKESK come from the germline V gene. V gave up 4 bases and J gave up 1 base, with 7 bases separating them. The CDR3 sequence: CASSLGGNTEAFF. CDR3 nucleotides: TGTGCCAGCAGCCTGGGGGGGAACACTGAAGCTTTCTTT. The variable domain in full, with the rest retrieved from reference TRBV14 and TRBJ1-1, is EAGVTQFPSHSVIEKGQTVTLRCDPISGHDNLYWYRRVMGKEIKFLLHFVKESKQDESGMPNNRFLAERTGGTYSTLKVQPAELEDSGVYFCASSLGGNTEAFFGQGTRLTVV.

This clone showed up just a few times. This sequence joins TRBV4-3 and TRBJ2-2, with TRBD2 as a possible D gene (5 bases). Trimming removed 0 bases at V and 4 bases at J, with 6 bases between. Germline assignment: CDR1 LGHNA and CDR2 YSLEER. CDR3 length: 14 amino acids. CDR3 DNA sequence: TGCGCCAGCAGCCAAGAAGAGGGCACCGGGGAGCTGTTTTTT. Protein product: CASSQEEGTGELFF.

CDR3 sequence (DNA): TGTGCCAGCAGTCCATCACAGGGGAACACTGAAGCTTTCTTT. Its protein is CASSPSQGNTEAFF. The gene calls are TRBV27 and TRBJ1-1; TRBD1 is a possible D gene (6 bases). CDR1 is MNHEY and CDR2 is SMNVEV in the germline V gene (reference sequence). This CDR3 has 14 amino acids. Trimming took off 5 bases at V and 1 base at J, with 11 bases between the two ends.

This chain connects TRBV5-1 to TRBJ2-6; maybe TRBD1 (5 bases). Germline-derived CDR1 and CDR2 are SGHRS and YFSETQ. Trimming pared 2 bases from V and 2 bases from J, leaving 5 bases between. The CDR3 is 14 residues long. The CDR3 loop reads CASSFRAGANVLTF. Here the CDR3 DNA reads TGCGCCAGCAGCTTCAGGGCTGGGGCCAACGTCCTGACTTTC.

The chain recombines TRBV5-3 with TRBJ2-5, with TRBD2 matching over 16 bases. TRBV5-3 is filed as an ORF, its function uncertain. The J segment lost 5 bases and the V segment lost 5 bases, leaving 9 bases of the junction unmatched. This CDR3 spans 17 amino acids. The CDR3 bases are TGTGCCAGAAGGGGACTAGCGGGGGGGCCCCGGTGGGAGACCCAGTACTTC. This gives the protein CARRGLAGGPRWETQYF.

This clone was detected once. This chain connects TRBV5-1 to TRBJ2-1; 8 bases align to TRBD2. Germline V gene data show CDR1 as SGHRS and CDR2 as YFSETQ. This CDR3 has 14 amino acids. V trimming: 3 bases; J trimming: 6 bases; junction bases outside the gene matches: 5. The CDR3 spells CASSSIAGINEQFF. CDR3 sequence (DNA): TGCGCCAGCAGCTCAATAGCGGGGATCAATGAGCAGTTCTTC.

The chain couples TRBV5-6 to TRBJ1-5, with 7 bases lining up with TRBD1. Trimming removed 4 bases from V and 5 bases from J; junction bases left unmatched: 9. Germline V lookup: CDR1 SGHDT, CDR2 YYEEEE. This CDR3 spans 15 amino acids. The CDR3 region has the DNA TGTGCCAGCAGCCTAGGGACAGCGGGCGATCAGCCCCAGCATTTT. It yields the protein CASSLGTAGDQPQHF. Using reference TRBV5-6 and TRBJ1-5 for the parts outside the CDR3, the full variable domain is DAGVTQSPTHLIKTRGQQVTLRCSPKSGHDTVSWYQQALGQGPQFIFQYYEEEERQRGNFPDRFSGHQFPNYSSELNVNALLLGDSALYLCASSLGTAGDQPQHFGDGTRLSIL.

The chain employs TRBV6-5 and TRBJ1-5, with TRBD1 matching 10 bases. The V and J ends lost 6 bases and 5 bases, in that order; junction bases with no gene match: 4. This CDR3 has 14 amino acids. The V gene's germline CDR1 is MNHEY and CDR2 SVGAGI. CDR3: CASRPGTGDQPQHF. In DNA form, the CDR3 reads TGTGCCAGCAGACCCGGGACAGGGGATCAGCCCCAGCATTTT.

The CDR3 protein is CSVGEGYTF. DNA for the CDR3: TGCAGCGTAGGGGAAGGCTACACCTTC. The chain recombines TRBV29-1 with TRBJ1-2; maybe TRBD1 (5 bases). Between the trimmed V and J ends, which lost 6 bases and 8 bases, there was a span of 7 bases. The CDR3 runs 9 residues. Germline V gene data show CDR1 as SQVTM and CDR2 as ANQGSEA.

The J gene is TRBJ1-3, the V gene TRBV30, with TRBD1 matching over 8 bases. Trimming at V came to 2 bases and at J to 4 bases, leaving 7 bases not matched to a gene. In germline, CDR1 is GTSNPN, CDR2 SVGIG (reference sequence). CDR3 size: 15 residues. The CDR3 sequence: CAWSSQGARGNTIYF. The CDR3 bases are TGTGCCTGGAGTTCTCAGGGGGCGCGGGGAAACACCATATATTTT.

The chain employs TRBV2 and TRBJ1-5; 9 bases line up with TRBD1. The germline CDR1 and CDR2 sequences are SNHLY and FYNNEI. CDR3 length equals 12 residues. The J segment lost 8 bases and the V segment lost 6 bases, leaving 2 bases of the junction unmatched. CDR3 residues: CASRDRGEPQHF. The CDR3 DNA is TGTGCCAGCAGAGACAGGGGGGAGCCCCAGCATTTT.

The chain recombines TRBV5-5 with TRBJ2-7, with TRBD2 matching 13 bases. Germline CDR1 reads SGHKS; CDR2 reads YYEKEE (reference sequence). The CDR3 has 13 amino acids. V trimming: 8 bases; J trimming: 3 bases; junction bases outside the gene matches: 2. DNA for the CDR3: TGTGCCAGTCGACTAGCGGGGGGCTACGAGCAGTACTTC. It specifies CASRLAGGYEQYF.

The rearrangement links TRBV12-5 to TRBJ2-1; the match to TRBD2 covers 10 bases. The CDR3 has 16 residues. Unmatched junction bases numbered 6, after V lost 0 bases and J lost 7 bases. CDR1 and CDR2 (germline): LGHNT, FRNRAP. This CDR3 reads CASGLVSGGAKNEQFF. In nucleotides, the CDR3 is TGTGCTAGTGGTTTGGTCAGCGGGGGGGCGAAGAATGAGCAGTTCTTC.

The chain combines TRBV5-1 with TRBJ2-3, with a tentative D call TRBD2 (7 bases). CDR1 and CDR2 from the germline V gene are SGHRS and YFSETQ. Trimming removed 7 bases from V and 2 bases from J, with 14 bases in between. This CDR3 region has 14 residues. In DNA, the CDR3 is TGCGCCAGCCTAAGGGGGGGGCCCACAGATACGCAGTATTTT. Translation gives CASLRGGPTDTQYF.

The chain employs TRBV19 and TRBJ1-1; 7 positions agree with TRBD1. With 3 bases clipped from V and 2 bases from J, the junction kept 9 bases outside the gene matches. Per germline, CDR1 LNHDA and CDR2 SQIVND (reference sequence). The CDR3 has 16 amino acids. CDR3 bases: TGTGCCAGTAGTATTCAAGGTAACAGGGGCAACACTGAAGCTTTCTTT. Protein sequence: CASSIQGNRGNTEAFF.

This chain connects TRBV6-1 to TRBJ2-7, with D possibly TRBD1 on 5 matching bases. CDR3 length: 13 residues. From germline, CDR1 is MNHNS and CDR2 SASEGT. V lost 3 bases to trimming and J lost 3 bases, with 9 bases between them. The CDR3 DNA follows: TGTGCCAGCAGTGAGTACAGGAGCTACGAGCAGTACTTC. As protein: CASSEYRSYEQYF.

The chain couples TRBV7-2 to TRBJ1-2; possible D gene TRBD1, 6 bases. The germline V gene has CDR1 SGHTA and CDR2 FQGNSA. V lost 6 bases and J 1 base, leaving 15 bases between the germline ends. The CDR3 loop spans 15 amino acids. DNA for the CDR3: TGTGCCAGCAGAACCCGGACAGCGGATAACTATGGCTACACCTTC. Translated, it gives CASRTRTADNYGYTF.

The V gene is TRBV6-5, the J gene TRBJ2-1; D call uncertain. Germline-derived CDR1 and CDR2 are MNHEY and SVGAGI. There are 13 residues in the CDR3. The germline V and J ends were trimmed by 2 bases and 4 bases, with 6 bases remaining between them. The CDR3 region has the DNA TGTGCCAGCAGTTACCGAGAGTACAATGAGCAGTTCTTC. Its protein is CASSYREYNEQFF.

The J gene is TRBJ1-2, the V gene TRBV12-3 or TRBV12-4; D remains unclear. This CDR3 has 13 residues. V gave up 3 bases and J gave up 7 bases, with 12 bases separating them. CDR3: CASSFRKRGGYTF. CDR3 DNA sequence: TGTGCCAGCAGTTTTCGGAAGAGAGGTGGCTACACCTTC.

The count of this clone is one. The V call is TRBV7-8, the J call TRBJ1-1, with D possibly being TRBD1 (5 bases). Germline V CDR1 and CDR2: SGHVS, FQNEAQ. Between the trimmed V and J ends, which lost 3 bases and 0 bases, there was a span of 11 bases. The CDR3 extends over 15 amino acids. The CDR3 nucleotides are TGTGCCAGCAGCTTGGTGGAGGGGATGAACACTGAAGCTTTCTTT. This codes for CASSLVEGMNTEAFF.

CDR3 nucleotides: TGCGCCAGCAGCGTCGACAGGGATTATGGCTACACCTTC. Its protein product is CASSVDRDYGYTF. The gene calls are TRBV10-2 and TRBJ1-2; 7 bases agree with TRBD1. The germline gives CDR1 WSHSY, CDR2 SAAADI. Trimming at V came to 6 bases and at J to 5 bases, leaving 6 bases not matched to a gene. CDR3 length: 13 residues.

The rearrangement joins TRBV28 to TRBJ1-5, with TRBD1 matching 9 bases. This CDR3 contains 14 residues. The V gene end was trimmed by 6 bases and the J gene end by 5 bases; junction bases not matched to a gene: 5. Germline V gene data show CDR1 as MDHEN and CDR2 as SYDVKM. The CDR3 nucleotides read TGTGCCAGCAGACCTGGACAGGGGTATCAGCCCCAGCATTTT. It encodes CASRPGQGYQPQHF. The whole variable domain, filled in from reference TRBV28 and TRBJ1-5, reads DVKVTQSSRYLVKRTGEKVFLECVQDMDHENMFWYRQDPGLGLRLIYFSYDVKMKEKGDIPEGYSVSREKKERFSLILESASTNQTSMYLCASRPGQGYQPQHFGDGTRLSIL.